The 9 T cell receptor beta chains below all came from one sample that was sequenced in a study of PD-1 blockade in mismatch repair-deficient tumors. Method: immunoSEQ multiplex PCR; TCRdb's copy keeps in-frame clones and lacks some. There are about 23,000 clones in the sample; more than 80% occur only once, and 20% to 25% lies in the top ten. Sample: peripheral blood, taken 12 weeks after starting pembrolizumab. All receptors come from an adult with mismatch repair-deficient cancer.

The chain couples TRBV11-3 to TRBJ1-2; D is possibly TRBD1 (5 bases). The V end lost 5 bases, the J end lost 4 bases, and 17 bases lay between the germline ends. The CDR3 has 15 residues. Germline CDR1 is SGHNT and CDR2 is YENEEA. The CDR3, as DNA: TGTGCCAGCAGCCGCTCTCAGGGTGGCGGCTATGGCTACACCTTC. This sequence encodes CASSRSQGGGYGYTF.

The genes are TRBV19 and TRBJ1-5; D not resolved. The CDR3 totals 15 residues. Trimming shortened V by 0 bases and J by 9 bases, and 15 bases separated the two germline ends. Per the germline V gene, CDR1 is LNHDA and CDR2 is SQIVND (reference sequence). CDR3 region: CASSIDRAVLGPQHF. CDR3 coding DNA: TGTGCCAGTAGTATAGATCGGGCAGTTCTTGGGCCCCAGCATTTT.

The chain employs TRBV5-1 and TRBJ2-7, with D possibly being TRBD1 or TRBD2 (6 bases each). Trimming removed 1 base at V and 3 bases at J, with 11 bases between. This CDR3 has 14 amino acids. Per the germline V gene, CDR1 is SGHRS and CDR2 is YFSETQ. CDR3 sequence (DNA): TGCGCCAGCAGCTTGCTCGGGGGCGGCTACGAGCAGTACTTC. Translation: CASSLLGGGYEQYF.

The rearrangement links TRBV18 to TRBJ1-1, with D hard to call. Germline V gene data show CDR1 as KGHSH and CDR2 as LQKENI. V was clipped by 0 bases and J by 4 bases, with 15 bases between them. The CDR3 loop spans 16 amino acids. CDR3 protein: CASSPPGNNLGTEAFF. The CDR3 DNA follows: TGTGCCAGCTCACCACCGGGGAACAACCTGGGCACTGAAGCTTTCTTT. Together with reference TRBV18 and TRBJ1-1, the CDR3 gives the full variable domain: NAGVMQNPRHLVRRRGQEARLRCSPMKGHSHVYWYRQLPEEGLKFMVYLQKENIIDESGMPKERFSAEFPKEGPSILRIQQVVRGDSAAYFCASSPPGNNLGTEAFFGQGTRLTVV.

Of note for this clone: It differs at one base from a far larger clone, so likely a read error. The rearrangement joins TRBV5-4 to TRBJ2-3, with D tentatively TRBD2 (5 bases). Germline loops: CDR1 SGHNT, CDR2 YYREEE (reference sequence). Trimming shortened V by 4 bases and J by 0 bases, and 15 bases separated the two germline ends. The CDR3 covers 16 residues. The CDR3 DNA reads TGTGCCAGCAGCCGGGGAGTAGACTCTAGCACAGATACGCAGTATTTT. It is translated as CASSRGVDSSTDTQYF.

This clone was picked up one time. V usage is TRBV5-6 and J usage is TRBJ2-7, with 8 bases lining up with TRBD1. Germline CDR1 SGHDT, CDR2 YYEEEE. After removal of 5 bases from V and 3 bases from J, the junction contained 7 bases not matched to a gene. The CDR3 is 14 amino acids. Here the CDR3 DNA reads TGTGCCAGCAGACCCCGGACAGGGTTCTACGAGCAGTACTTC. This codes for CASRPRTGFYEQYF.

The chain links TRBV6-5 to TRBJ2-5; D uncertain. Germline CDR1 and CDR2: MNHEY and SVGAGI. This CDR3 region has 15 residues. The V and J ends lost 0 bases and 4 bases respectively, with 12 bases between them. Written as DNA, the CDR3 is TGTGCCAGCAGTTACTCTAGGTCGGTGGGAGAGACCCAGTACTTC. As protein: CASSYSRSVGETQYF.

The CDR3 DNA sequence: TGTGCCAGCAGCTTACGGGGATCGGGCACTGAAGCTTTCTTT. Translating gives CASSLRGSGTEAFF. The chain employs TRBV11-3 and TRBJ1-1; D unresolved. Germline loops: CDR1 SGHNT, CDR2 YENEEA. V was pared by 2 bases and J by 4 bases, with 11 bases between. The CDR3 sequence is 14 residues long.

This clone came up a few times. The genes are TRBV6-6 and TRBJ2-5; 12 bases are a match to TRBD1. The germline CDR1 and CDR2 sequences are MNHNY and SVGAGI (reference sequence). V lost 6 bases and J lost 5; bases outside the gene matches: 7. The CDR3 contains 15 residues. CDR3 in amino acids: CASSSGQGARETQYF. The CDR3 DNA sequence: TGTGCCAGCAGCTCGGGACAGGGGGCGAGGGAGACCCAGTACTTC.